This T cell receptor (beta chain) was captured by sequencing in a study of CD8+ T cells in alopecia areata. Following RNA extraction, reverse transcription yielded cDNA that acted as the sequencing template. Profiling relied on immunoSEQ multiplex PCR, and the TCRdb table lists in-frame clones only, not all of them. The data show 200,000 or so clones, about 62% seen once. Germline trimming cut 6 bases from V and 4 bases from J; bases unmatched to any gene: 6. Germline CDR1 is SQVTM and CDR2 is ANQGSEA. This CDR3 region has 14 residues. Treatment described: oral pan-JAK inhibitor, 5-10 mg twice daily. This receptor was obtained from a human donor with alopecia areata. The rearrangement uses TRBV29-1 and TRBJ2-2; TRBD1 aligns across 9 bases. The material sequenced was CD4+ T cells sorted from blood, taken at week 24, from a patient treated with tofacitinib. Here the CDR3 DNA reads TGCAGCGTCAGTAGGACAGGGGCCACCGGGGAGCTGTTTTTT. Its protein product is CSVSRTGATGELFF.